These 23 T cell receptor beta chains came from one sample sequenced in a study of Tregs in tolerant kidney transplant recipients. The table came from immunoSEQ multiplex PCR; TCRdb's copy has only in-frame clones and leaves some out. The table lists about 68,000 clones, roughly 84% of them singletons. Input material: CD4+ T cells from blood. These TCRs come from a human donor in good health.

The CDR3 protein is CASSLERDFRENTQYF. CDR3 bases: TGTGCCAGCAGCCTTGAGCGGGATTTCCGGGAGAATACGCAGTATTTT. This rearrangement joins TRBV7-6 to TRBJ2-3; 7 positions agree with TRBD2. Germline CDR1 reads SGHVS; CDR2 reads FNYEAQ. V shed 5 bases and J 7 bases; nucleotides not matched to a gene: 15. There are 16 residues in the CDR3. Together with reference TRBV7-6 and TRBJ2-3, the CDR3 gives the full variable domain: GAGVSQSPRYKVTKRGQDVALRCDPISGHVSLYWYRQALGQGPEFLTYFNYEAQQDKSGLPNDRFSAERPEGSISTLTIQRTEQRDSAMYRCASSLERDFRENTQYFGPGTRLTVL.

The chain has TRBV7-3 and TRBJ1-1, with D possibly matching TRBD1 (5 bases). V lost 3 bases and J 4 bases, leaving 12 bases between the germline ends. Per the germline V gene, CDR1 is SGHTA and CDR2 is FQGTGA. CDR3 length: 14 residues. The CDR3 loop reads CASSLGGSGTEAFF. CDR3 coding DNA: TGTGCCAGCAGCTTGGGGGGTAGTGGCACTGAAGCTTTCTTT.

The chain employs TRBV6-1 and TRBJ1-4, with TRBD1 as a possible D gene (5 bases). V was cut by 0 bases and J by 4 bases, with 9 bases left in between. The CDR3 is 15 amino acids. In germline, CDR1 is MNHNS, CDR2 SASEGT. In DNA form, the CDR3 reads TGTGCCAGCAGTGAAGCTCGACAGCTTAATGAAAAACTGTTTTTT. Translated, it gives CASSEARQLNEKLFF.

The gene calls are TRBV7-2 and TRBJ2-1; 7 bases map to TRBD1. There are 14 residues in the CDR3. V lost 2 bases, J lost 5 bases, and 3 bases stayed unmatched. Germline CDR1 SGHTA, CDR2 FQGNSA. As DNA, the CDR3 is TGTGCCAGCAGCTTAAACAGGGGAAACAATGAGCAGTTCTTC. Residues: CASSLNRGNNEQFF. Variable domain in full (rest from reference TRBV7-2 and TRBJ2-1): GAGVSQSPSNKVTEKGKDVELRCDPISGHTALYWYRQSLGQGLEFLIYFQGNSAPDKSGLPSDRFSAERTGGSVSTLTIQRTQQEDSAVYLCASSLNRGNNEQFFGPGTRLTVL.

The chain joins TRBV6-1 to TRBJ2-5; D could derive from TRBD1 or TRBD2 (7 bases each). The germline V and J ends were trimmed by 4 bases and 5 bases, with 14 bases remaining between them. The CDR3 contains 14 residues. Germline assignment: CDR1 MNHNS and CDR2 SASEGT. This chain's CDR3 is CASSARQGGETQYF. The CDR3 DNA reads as TGTGCCAGCAGTGCCCGACAGGGAGGGGAGACCCAGTACTTC.

This CDR3 is CAISAKGSVDTEAFF. The CDR3 region has the DNA TGTGCCATCAGTGCTAAAGGGTCCGTCGACACTGAAGCTTTCTTT. The chain is built from TRBV10-3 and TRBJ1-1; D is undetermined. Trimming shortened V by 4 bases and J by 3 bases, and 15 bases separated the two germline ends. CDR1 is ENHRY, CDR2 SYGVKD, per germline. The CDR3 totals 15 residues.

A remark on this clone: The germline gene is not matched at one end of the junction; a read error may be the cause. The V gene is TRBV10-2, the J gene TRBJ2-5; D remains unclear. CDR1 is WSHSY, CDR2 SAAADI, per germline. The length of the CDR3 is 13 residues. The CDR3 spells CASSVGIEETQYF. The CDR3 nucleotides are TGCGCCAGCAGCGTGGGAATAGAAGAGACCCAATACTTC.

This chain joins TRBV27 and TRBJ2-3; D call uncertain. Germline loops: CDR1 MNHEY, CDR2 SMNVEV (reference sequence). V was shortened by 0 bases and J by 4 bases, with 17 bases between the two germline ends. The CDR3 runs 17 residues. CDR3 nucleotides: TGTGCCAGCAGTTTATCTTTGGCCCCGGGCAGGCCAGATACGCAGTATTTT. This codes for CASSLSLAPGRPDTQYF.

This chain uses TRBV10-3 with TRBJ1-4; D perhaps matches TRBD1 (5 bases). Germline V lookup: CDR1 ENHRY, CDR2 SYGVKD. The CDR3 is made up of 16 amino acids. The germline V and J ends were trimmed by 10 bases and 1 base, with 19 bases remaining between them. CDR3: CATRNGGQGTNEKLFF. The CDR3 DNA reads TGTGCCACCAGGAATGGAGGGCAGGGAACTAATGAAAAACTGTTTTTT.

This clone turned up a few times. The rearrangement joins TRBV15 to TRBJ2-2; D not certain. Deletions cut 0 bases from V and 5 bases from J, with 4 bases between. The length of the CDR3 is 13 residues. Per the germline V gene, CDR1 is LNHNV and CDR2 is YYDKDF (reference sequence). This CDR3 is CATSRDRTGELFF. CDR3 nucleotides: TGTGCCACCAGCAGAGATCGTACCGGGGAGCTGTTTTTT.

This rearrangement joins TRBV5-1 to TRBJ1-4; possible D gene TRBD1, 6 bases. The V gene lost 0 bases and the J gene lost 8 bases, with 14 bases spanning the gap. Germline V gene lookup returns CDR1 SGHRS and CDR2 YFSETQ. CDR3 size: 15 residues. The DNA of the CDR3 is TGCGCCAGCAGCTTGGCTGTCGGGACATTCGAAAAACTGTTTTTT. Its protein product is CASSLAVGTFEKLFF.

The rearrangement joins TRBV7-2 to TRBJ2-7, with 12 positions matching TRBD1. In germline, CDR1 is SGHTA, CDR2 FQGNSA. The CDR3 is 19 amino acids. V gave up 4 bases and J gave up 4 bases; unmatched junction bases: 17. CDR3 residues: CASSSPYPSRDRGLYEQYF. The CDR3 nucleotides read TGTGCCAGCAGCTCCCCATACCCTTCCCGGGACAGGGGGCTTTACGAGCAGTACTTC.

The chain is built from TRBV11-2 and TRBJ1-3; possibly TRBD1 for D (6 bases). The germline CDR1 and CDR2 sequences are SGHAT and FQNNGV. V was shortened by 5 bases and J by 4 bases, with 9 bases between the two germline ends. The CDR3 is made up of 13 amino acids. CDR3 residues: CASSTGPGNTIYF. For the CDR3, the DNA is TGTGCCAGCAGCACAGGGCCCGGAAACACCATATATTTT. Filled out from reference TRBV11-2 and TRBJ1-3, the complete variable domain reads EAGVAQSPRYKIIEKRQSVAFWCNPISGHATLYWYQQILGQGPKLLIQFQNNGVVDDSQLPKDRFSAERLKGVDSTLKIQPAKLEDSAVYLCASSTGPGNTIYFGEGSWLTVV.

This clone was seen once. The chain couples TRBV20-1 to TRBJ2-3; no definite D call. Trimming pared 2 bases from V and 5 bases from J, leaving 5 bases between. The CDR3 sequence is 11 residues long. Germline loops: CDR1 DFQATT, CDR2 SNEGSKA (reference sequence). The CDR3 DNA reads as TGCAGTGCTAGATTTATAGATACGCAGTATTTT. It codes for CSARFIDTQYF.

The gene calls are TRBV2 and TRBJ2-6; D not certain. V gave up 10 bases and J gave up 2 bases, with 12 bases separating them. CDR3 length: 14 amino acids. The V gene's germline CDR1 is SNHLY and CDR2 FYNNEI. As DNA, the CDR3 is TGTGCCAACCGCCAGGCGACTGGGGCCAACGTCCTGACTTTC. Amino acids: CANRQATGANVLTF.

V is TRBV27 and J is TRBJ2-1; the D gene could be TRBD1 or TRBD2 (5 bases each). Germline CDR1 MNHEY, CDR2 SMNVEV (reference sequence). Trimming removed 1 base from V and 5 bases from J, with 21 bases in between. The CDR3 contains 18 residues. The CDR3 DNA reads TGTGCCAGCAGTTTATTCGCTCTGGGGACCTCCTTAGACAATGAGCAGTTCTTC. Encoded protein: CASSLFALGTSLDNEQFF.

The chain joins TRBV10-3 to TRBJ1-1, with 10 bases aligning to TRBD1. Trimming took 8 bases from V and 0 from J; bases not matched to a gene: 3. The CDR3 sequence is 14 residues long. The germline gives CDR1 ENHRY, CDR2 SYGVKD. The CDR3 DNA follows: TGTGCCATCCGGGACAGGGGTCTGAACACTGAAGCTTTCTTT. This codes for CAIRDRGLNTEAFF.

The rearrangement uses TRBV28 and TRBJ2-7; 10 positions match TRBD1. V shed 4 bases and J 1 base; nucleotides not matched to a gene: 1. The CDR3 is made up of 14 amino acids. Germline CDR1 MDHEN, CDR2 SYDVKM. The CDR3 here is CASSWTGGSYEQYF. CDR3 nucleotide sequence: TGTGCCAGCAGTTGGACAGGGGGGTCCTACGAGCAGTACTTC.

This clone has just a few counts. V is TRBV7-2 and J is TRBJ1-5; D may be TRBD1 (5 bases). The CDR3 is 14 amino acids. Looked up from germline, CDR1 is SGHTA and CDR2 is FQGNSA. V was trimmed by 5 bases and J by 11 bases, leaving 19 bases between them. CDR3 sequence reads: CASSLTREVLTQHF. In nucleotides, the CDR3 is TGTGCCAGCAGCCTTACCAGGGAAGTCTTAACCCAGCATTTT.

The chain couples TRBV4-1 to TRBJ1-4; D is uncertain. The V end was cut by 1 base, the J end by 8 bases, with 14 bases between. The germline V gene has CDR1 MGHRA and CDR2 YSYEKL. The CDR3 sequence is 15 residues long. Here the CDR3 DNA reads TGCGCCAGCAGCCAAGTATCGAGGGTGAAAGAAAAACTGTTTTTT. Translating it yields CASSQVSRVKEKLFF.

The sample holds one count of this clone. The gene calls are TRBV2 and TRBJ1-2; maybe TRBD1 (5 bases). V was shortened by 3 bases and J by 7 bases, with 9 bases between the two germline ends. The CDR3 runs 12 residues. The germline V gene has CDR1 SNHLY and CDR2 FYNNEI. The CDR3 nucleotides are TGTGCCAGCAGTGACAGGGAGCGTGGCTACACCTTC. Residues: CASSDRERGYTF.

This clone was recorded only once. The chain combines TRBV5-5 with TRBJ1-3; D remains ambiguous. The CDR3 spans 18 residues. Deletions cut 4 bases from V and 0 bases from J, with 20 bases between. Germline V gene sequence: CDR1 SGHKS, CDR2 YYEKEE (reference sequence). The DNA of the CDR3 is TGTGCCAGCAGCCCGCAGTTTACCAGAACCCGCTCTGGAAACACCATATATTTT. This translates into CASSPQFTRTRSGNTIYF.

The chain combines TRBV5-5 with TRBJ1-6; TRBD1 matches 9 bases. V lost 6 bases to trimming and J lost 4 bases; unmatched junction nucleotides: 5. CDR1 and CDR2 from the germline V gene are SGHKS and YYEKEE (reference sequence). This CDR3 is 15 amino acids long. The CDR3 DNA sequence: TGTGCCAGCACCCAAGGGACAGGGTATAATTCACCCCTCCACTTT. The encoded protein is CASTQGTGYNSPLHF.